This TCR beta chain derives from a study of cytomegalovirus exposure and HLA in healthy donors. The germline CDR1 and CDR2 sequences are SGHRS and YFSETQ. This CDR3 comprises 16 residues. The V segment lost 0 bases and the J segment 8 bases; nucleotides outside the gene matches: 5. Both 60 Vbeta primers and 13 Jbeta primers went into the PCR. This table comes from immunoSEQ multiplex PCR, and its TCRdb copy is limited to in-frame clones, with some not included. The sample shows 75,000 to 95,000 clones, over 60% of them seen only once. The receptor was isolated from a man aged 30-40 years in good health and CMV-seronegative. Specimen: PBMCs. The chain links TRBV5-1 to TRBJ2-1, with TRBD2 matching over 13 bases. CDR3 amino acids: CASSLAGTSGNDEQFF. The CDR3 DNA reads as TGCGCCAGCAGCTTGGCCGGGACTAGCGGGAACGATGAGCAGTTCTTC.